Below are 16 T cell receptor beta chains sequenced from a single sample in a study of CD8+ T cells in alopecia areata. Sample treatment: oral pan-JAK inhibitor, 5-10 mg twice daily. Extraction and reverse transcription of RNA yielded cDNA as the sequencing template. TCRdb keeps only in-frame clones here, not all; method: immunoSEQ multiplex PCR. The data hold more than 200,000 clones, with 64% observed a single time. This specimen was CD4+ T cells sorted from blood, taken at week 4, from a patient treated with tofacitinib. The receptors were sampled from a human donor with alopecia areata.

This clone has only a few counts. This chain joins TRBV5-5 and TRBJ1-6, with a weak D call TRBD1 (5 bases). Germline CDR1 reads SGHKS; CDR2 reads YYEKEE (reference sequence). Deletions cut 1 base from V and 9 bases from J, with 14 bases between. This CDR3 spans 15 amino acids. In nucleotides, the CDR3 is TGTGCCAGCAGCTTGATGACAGAAGGGAGTTCACCCCTCCACTTT. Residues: CASSLMTEGSSPLHF. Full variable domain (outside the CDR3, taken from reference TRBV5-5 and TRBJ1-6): DAGVTQSPTHLIKTRGQQVTLRCSPISGHKSVSWYQQVLGQGPQFIFQYYEKEERGRGNFPDRFSARQFPNYSSELNVNALLLGDSALYLCASSLMTEGSSPLHFGNGTRLTVT.

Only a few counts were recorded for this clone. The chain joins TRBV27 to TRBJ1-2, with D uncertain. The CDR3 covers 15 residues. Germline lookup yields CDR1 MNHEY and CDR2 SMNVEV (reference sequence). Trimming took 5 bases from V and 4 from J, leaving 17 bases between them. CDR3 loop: CASSITPDGRYGYTF. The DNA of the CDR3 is TGTGCCAGCAGTATAACCCCCGACGGTCGCTATGGCTACACCTTC.

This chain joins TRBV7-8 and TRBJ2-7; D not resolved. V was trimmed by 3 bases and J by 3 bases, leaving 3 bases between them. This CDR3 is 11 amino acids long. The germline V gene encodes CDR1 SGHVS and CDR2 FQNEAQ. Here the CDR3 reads CASSLSYEQYF. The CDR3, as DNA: TGTGCCAGCAGCTTGAGCTACGAGCAGTACTTC.

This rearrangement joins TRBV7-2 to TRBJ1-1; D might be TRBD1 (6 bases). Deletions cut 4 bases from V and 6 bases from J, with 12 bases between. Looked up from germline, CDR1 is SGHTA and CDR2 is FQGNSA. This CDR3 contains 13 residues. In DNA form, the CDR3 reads TGTGCCAGCAGCTGGGACATGGTCTCTGAAGCTTTCTTT. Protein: CASSWDMVSEAFF.

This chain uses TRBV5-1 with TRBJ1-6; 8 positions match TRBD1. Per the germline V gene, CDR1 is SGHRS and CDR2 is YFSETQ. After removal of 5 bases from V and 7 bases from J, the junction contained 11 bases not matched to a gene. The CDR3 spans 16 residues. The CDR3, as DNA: TGCGCCAGCAGGGATGCGCGGACAGGGCGAAATTCACCCCTCCACTTT. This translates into CASRDARTGRNSPLHF.

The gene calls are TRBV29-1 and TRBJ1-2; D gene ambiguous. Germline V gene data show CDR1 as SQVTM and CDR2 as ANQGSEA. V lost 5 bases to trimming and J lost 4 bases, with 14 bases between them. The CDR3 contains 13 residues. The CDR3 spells CSVQRVLTYGYTF. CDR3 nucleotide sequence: TGCAGCGTTCAGAGGGTCCTAACCTATGGCTACACCTTC.

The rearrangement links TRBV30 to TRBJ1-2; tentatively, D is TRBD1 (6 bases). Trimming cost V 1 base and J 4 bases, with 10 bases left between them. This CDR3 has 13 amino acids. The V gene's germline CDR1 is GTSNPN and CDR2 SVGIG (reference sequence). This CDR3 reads CAWSGGRGYGYTF. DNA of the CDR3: TGTGCCTGGAGTGGGGGGCGCGGCTATGGCTACACCTTC. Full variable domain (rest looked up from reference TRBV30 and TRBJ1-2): SQTIHQWPATLVQPVGSPLSLECTVEGTSNPNLYWYRQAAGRGLQLLFYSVGIGQISSEVPQNLSASRPQDRQFILSSKKLLLSDSGFYLCAWSGGRGYGYTFGSGTRLTVV.

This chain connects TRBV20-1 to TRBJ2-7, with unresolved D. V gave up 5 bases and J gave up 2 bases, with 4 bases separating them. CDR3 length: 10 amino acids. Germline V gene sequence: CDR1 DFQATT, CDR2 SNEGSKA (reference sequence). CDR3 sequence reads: CSAHTYEQYF. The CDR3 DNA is TGCAGTGCTCATACCTACGAGCAGTACTTC.

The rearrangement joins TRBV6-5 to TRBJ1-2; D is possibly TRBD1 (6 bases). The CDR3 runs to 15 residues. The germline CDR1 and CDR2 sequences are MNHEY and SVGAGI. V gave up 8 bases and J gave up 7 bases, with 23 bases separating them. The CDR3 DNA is TGTGCCAGCGCTTTTGATGACAGGCCGGGGGGTGGCTACACCTTC. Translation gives CASAFDDRPGGGYTF.

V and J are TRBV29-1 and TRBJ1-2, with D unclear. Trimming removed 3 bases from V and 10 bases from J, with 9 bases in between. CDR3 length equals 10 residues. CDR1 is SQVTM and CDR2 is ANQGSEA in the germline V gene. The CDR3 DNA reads TGCAGCGTTGATTCGGCAGCCTACACCTTC. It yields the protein CSVDSAAYTF.

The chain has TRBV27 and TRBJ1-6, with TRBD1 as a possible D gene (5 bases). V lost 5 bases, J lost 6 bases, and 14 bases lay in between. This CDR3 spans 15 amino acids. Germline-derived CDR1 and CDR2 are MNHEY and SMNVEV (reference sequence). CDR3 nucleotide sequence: TGTGCCAGCAGTCCCCCAGGGACCGGTAATTCACCCCTCCACTTT. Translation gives CASSPPGTGNSPLHF.

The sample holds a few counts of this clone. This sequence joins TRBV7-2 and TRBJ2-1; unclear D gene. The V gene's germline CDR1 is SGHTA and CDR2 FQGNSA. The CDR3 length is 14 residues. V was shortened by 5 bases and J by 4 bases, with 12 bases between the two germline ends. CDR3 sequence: CASSRSASYNEQFF. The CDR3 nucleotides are TGTGCCAGCAGCCGTTCCGCCTCTTACAATGAGCAGTTCTTC.

The CDR3 loop is CASGKSSYEQYF. CDR3 DNA sequence: TGTGCCAGCGGGAAGAGCTCCTACGAGCAGTACTTC. The chain joins TRBV6-6 to TRBJ2-7; D uncertain. The CDR3 extends over 12 amino acids. Germline V CDR1 and CDR2: MNHNY, SVGAGI (reference sequence). Trimming cost V 8 bases and J 0 bases, with 8 bases left between them.

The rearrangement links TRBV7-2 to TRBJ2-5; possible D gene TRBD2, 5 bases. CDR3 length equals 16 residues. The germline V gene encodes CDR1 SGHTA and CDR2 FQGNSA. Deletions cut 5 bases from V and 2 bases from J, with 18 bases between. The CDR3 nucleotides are TGTGCCAGCAGCCCTGAGGGCCTAACTCTTCAAGAGACCCAGTACTTC. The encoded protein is CASSPEGLTLQETQYF.

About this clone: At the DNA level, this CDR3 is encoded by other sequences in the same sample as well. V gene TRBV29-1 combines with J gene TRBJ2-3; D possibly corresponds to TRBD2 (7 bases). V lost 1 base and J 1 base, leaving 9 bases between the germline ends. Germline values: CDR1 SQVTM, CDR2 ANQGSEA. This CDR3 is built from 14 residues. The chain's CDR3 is CSVEAGGGTDTQYF. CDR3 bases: TGCAGCGTTGAAGCGGGGGGCGGCACAGATACGCAGTATTTT.

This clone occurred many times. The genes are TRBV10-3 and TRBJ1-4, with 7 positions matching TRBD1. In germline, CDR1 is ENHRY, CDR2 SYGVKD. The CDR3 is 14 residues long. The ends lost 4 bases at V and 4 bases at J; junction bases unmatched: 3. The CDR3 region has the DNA TGTGCCATCAGTGTGACAGGGATTAATGAAAAACTGTTTTTT. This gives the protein CAISVTGINEKLFF.